This T cell receptor (beta chain) was captured by sequencing in a study of T cells in Graves' hyperthyroidism and ophthalmopathy. Germline trimming cut 9 bases from V and 7 bases from J; bases unmatched to any gene: 12. CDR1 is MDHEN, CDR2 SYDVKM, per germline. This CDR3 comprises 14 residues. Authors of the study amplified TCR beta CDR3 regions from RNA transcripts. HTBI primers were employed in a first-round RT-PCR of the TCR CDR3. TCRdb independently ran MiXCR on the multiplex PCR reads; one entry per CDR3 protein. This sample has hundreds of thousands of distinct CDR3 sequences; less than 25% occur once, and the top ten carry 30% to 40%. Study-wide findings and caveats: Among clonotypes expanded in thyroid above 0.001, most were also found in blood.

This clonotype was counted at least ten times. Its target is unknown. The J gene is TRBJ2-1, the V gene TRBV28, with 7 positions matching TRBD1. This TCR was sampled from a man younger than 45 with Graves' ophthalmopathy. The material sequenced was blood. CDR3 residues: CASSKAGGNNEQFF. CDR3 DNA sequence: TGTGCCAGTTCGAAGGCAGGGGGTAATAATGAGCAGTTCTTC.